This T cell receptor (beta chain) stems from a study of identical twins. Trimming pared 4 bases from V and 4 bases from J, leaving 14 bases between. This CDR3 is 14 amino acids long. From germline, CDR1 is MNHNS and CDR2 SASEGT. TCRdb ran MiXCR on the 5' RACE reads and lists one entry per CDR3 protein. The repertoire holds 400,000 to 600,000 distinct CDR3 sequences, with approximately 20% as singletons. These data are also associated with another study on yellow fever vaccine responses in identical twins.

The receptor was derived from a woman under 30 in good health. Specimen: CD4+ T cells sorted from blood. This rearrangement joins TRBV6-1 to TRBJ2-7; D possibly uses TRBD1 or TRBD2 (5 bases each). The CDR3 DNA reads TGTGCCAGCAGTGCCACCGGGACCGCGTACGAGCAGTACGTC. Amino acid sequence: CASSATGTAYEQYV.